The 5 T cell receptor beta chains reported below all come from one sample, sequenced in a study of cytomegalovirus exposure and HLA in healthy donors (TCRdb year 2017). Library prep was done by the immunoSEQ multiplex PCR assay. For the multiplex PCR, a mixture combining 60 forward primers for TCR Vbeta segments and 13 reverse primers for TCR Jbeta segments was used. Here the immuneACCESS table is served through TCRdb, limited to in-frame sequences with V and J called. Missing clones are a known gap in these copies; in checked studies unresolved V genes cover under half, and the rest lacks a known reason. For this sample there are about 130,000 clones; roughly four fifths appear just once. Jointly, the top ten make up 5.8% of the sample. The sample taken for sequencing was PBMCs. The source of these receptors is a woman in her forties or fifties in good health and CMV-seropositive.

J is TRBJ2-7 and V is TRBV6-5, with D possibly being TRBD2 (7 bases). There are 13 residues in the CDR3. Germline loops: CDR1 MNHEY, CDR2 SVGAGI. The CDR3 DNA reads TGTGCGTCGCGAGACGCGGGGGCGAACGAGCAGTACTTC. Translation: CASRDAGANEQYF.

The V and J genes are TRBV4-1 and TRBJ2-6; 12 nucleotides align to TRBD2. The CDR3 loop spans 19 amino acids. With 1 base clipped from V and 0 bases from J, the junction kept 4 bases outside the gene matches. Looked up from germline, CDR1 is MGHRA and CDR2 is YSYEKL. CDR3 bases: TGCGCCAGCAGCCAAGGGACTAGCGGGGTTTACTCTGGGGCCAACGTCCTGACTTTC. This translates into CASSQGTSGVYSGANVLTF.

The J gene is TRBJ2-7, the V gene TRBV14, with 8 bases fitting TRBD1. Unmatched junction bases numbered 9, after V lost 4 bases and J lost 7 bases. The CDR3 is 14 amino acids. Germline loops: CDR1 SGHDN, CDR2 FVKESK. The DNA of the CDR3 is TGTGCCAGCAGCCGAGGTGGCAGGGGGCGGGAGCAGTACTTC. Translation gives CASSRGGRGREQYF.

The J gene is TRBJ2-5, the V gene TRBV27; D is unresolved. The CDR3 runs to 13 residues. Per germline, CDR1 MNHEY and CDR2 SMNVEV (reference sequence). Trimming shortened V by 8 bases and J by 5 bases, and 15 bases separated the two germline ends. For the CDR3, the DNA is TGTGCCAGCCGACTCCACGGTGGTGAGACCCAGTACTTC. This sequence encodes CASRLHGGETQYF.

In nucleotides, the CDR3 is TGTGCCAGCAGTCCCAGGGTGCCTCAGCCCCAGCATTTT. This gives the protein CASSPRVPQPQHF. The V gene is TRBV6-5, the J gene TRBJ1-5; tentative D call: TRBD1 (5 bases). The germline V gene encodes CDR1 MNHEY and CDR2 SVGAGI. Trimming removed 5 bases at V and 6 bases at J, with 11 bases between. CDR3 size: 13 residues.